This TCR beta chain was found in a study of response to subunit inactivated influenza vaccine. TCRdb fed the RT-PCR reads into MiXCR, producing one record per CDR3 protein. The sample lists some 180,000 distinct CDR3 sequences, approximately 9.2% occurring once. Per germline, CDR1 SGHTA and CDR2 FQGNSA. The length of the CDR3 is 15 residues. Trimming cost V 1 base and J 4 bases, with 10 bases left between them. Here the sequenced sample was non-naive T cells sorted from PBMCs, taken on the day of vaccination. The TCR originated in a man aged 50-59 years who received an inactivated influenza vaccine. V usage is TRBV7-2 and J usage is TRBJ1-4; weak D call: TRBD1 (5 bases). The chain's CDR3 is CASSLGGVLNEKLFF. The CDR3 nucleotides read TGTGCCAGCAGCTTAGGAGGGGTTCTTAATGAAAAACTGTTTTTT.